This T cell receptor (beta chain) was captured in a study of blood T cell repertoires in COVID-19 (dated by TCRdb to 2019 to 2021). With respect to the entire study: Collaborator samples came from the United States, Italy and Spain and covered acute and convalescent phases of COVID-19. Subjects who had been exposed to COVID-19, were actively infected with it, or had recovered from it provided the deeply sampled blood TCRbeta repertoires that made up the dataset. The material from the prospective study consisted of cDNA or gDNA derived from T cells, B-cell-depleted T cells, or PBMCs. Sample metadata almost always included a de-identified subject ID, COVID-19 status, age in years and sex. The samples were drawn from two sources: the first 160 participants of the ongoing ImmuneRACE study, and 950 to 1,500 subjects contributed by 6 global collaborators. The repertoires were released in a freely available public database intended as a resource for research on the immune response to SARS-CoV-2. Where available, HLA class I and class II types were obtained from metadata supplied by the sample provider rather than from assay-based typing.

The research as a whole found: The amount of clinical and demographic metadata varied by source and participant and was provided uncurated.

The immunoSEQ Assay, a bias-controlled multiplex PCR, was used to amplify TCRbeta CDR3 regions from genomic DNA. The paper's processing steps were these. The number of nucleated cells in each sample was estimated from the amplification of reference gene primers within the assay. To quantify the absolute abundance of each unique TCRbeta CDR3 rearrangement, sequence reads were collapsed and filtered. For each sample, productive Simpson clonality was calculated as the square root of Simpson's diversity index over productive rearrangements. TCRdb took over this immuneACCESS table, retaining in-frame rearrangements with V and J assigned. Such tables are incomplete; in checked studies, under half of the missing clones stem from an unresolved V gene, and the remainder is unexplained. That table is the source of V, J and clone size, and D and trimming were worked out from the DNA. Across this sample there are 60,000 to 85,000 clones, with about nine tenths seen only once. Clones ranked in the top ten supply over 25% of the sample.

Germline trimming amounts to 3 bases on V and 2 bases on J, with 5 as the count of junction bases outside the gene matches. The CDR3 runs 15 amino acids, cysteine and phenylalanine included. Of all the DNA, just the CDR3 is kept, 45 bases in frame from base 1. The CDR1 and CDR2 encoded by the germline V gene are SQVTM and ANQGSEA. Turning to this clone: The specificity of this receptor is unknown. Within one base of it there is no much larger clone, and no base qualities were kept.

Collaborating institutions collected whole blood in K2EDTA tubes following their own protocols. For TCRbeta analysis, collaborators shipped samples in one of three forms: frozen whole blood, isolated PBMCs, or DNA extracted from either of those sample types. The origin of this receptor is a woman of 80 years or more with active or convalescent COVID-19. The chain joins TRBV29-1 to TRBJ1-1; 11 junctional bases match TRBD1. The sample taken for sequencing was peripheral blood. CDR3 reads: CSVEDRGRTNTEAFF. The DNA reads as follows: TGCAGCGTTGAGGACAGGGGGCGAACAAACACTGAAGCTTTCTTT.